A single T cell receptor beta chain is shown here with its context. The sample originates from a study of blood T cell repertoires in COVID-19. Background on the study: Sample material is recorded as cDNA or gDNA derived from T cells, B-cell-depleted T cells, or PBMCs.

The CDR3 has 15 amino acids. Unmatched junction bases numbered 11, after V lost 4 bases and J lost 9 bases. Germline loops: CDR1 LGHDT, CDR2 YNNKEL (reference sequence). Seattle researchers signed up patients amid active infection and tracked them longitudinally. Per the original methods: Estimated nucleated cell counts came from reference gene primer amplification. This table comes from immunoSEQ multiplex PCR, and its TCRdb copy is limited to in-frame clones, with some not included. That table supplies the V and J calls and clone size; D and trimming were determined from the DNA. The sample consists of some 290,000 clones, about 88% of them appearing once.

V and J are TRBV3-1 (or the pseudogene TRBV3-2) and TRBJ2-7, with 11 bases that match TRBD2. This clonotype originated in a woman in her 30s with COVID-19, enrolled during active disease. The sequencing input was peripheral blood. This chain's CDR3 is CASSLLAGGSYTQYF. The CDR3 nucleotides are TGTGCCAGCAGCCTCCTAGCGGGGGGTAGTTACACGCAGTACTTC.